This T cell receptor (beta chain) was captured in a study of blood T cell repertoires in COVID-19. Looking at the study overall: T cells, B-cell-depleted T cells, or PBMCs provided the cDNA or gDNA that served as material.

Per the original data handling: Estimation of nucleated cell counts was performed using reference gene primer amplification. TCRdb's table, derived via immunoSEQ multiplex PCR, lists solely in-frame clones and lacks some. D and trimming come from the DNA, and the V and J calls and clone size come from that table. This sample has over 14,000 clones, with roughly 87% found just once. The CDR3 sequence is 16 residues long. Germline CDR1 and CDR2: SGHNT and YYREEE (reference sequence). V shed 0 bases and J 2 bases; nucleotides not matched to a gene: 5. The TCR was taken from a human donor in a cohort sampled during active COVID-19. Sequencing was performed on peripheral blood. The gene calls are TRBV5-4 and TRBJ2-3; 8 nucleotides match TRBD2. The chain's CDR3 is CASSLETSVTTDTQYF. The DNA of the CDR3 is TGTGCCAGCAGCTTGGAGACTAGCGTCACCACAGATACGCAGTATTTT. Looking up the rest from reference TRBV5-4 and TRBJ2-3 gives the full variable domain: ETGVTQSPTHLIKTRGQQVTLRCSSQSGHNTVSWYQQALGQGPQFIFQYYREEENGRGNFPPRFSGLQFPNYSSELNVNALELDDSALYLCASSLETSVTTDTQYFGPGTRLTVL.